This record looks at one T cell receptor (beta chain) sequence and its context. CDR1 is SGHAT and CDR2 is FQNNGV in the germline V gene. Trimming removed 5 bases at V and 0 bases at J, with 11 bases between. The length of the CDR3 is 15 residues. Time point reported: less than 7 months of natalizumab therapy. This sample was included in a study of multiple sclerosis patients with progressive multifocal leukoencephalopathy. TCRdb keeps only in-frame clones here, not all; method: immunoSEQ multiplex PCR. There are 25,000 to 30,000 clones in the sample; about 90% occur only once, and roughly 1.6% lies in the top ten.

This material consisted of PBMCs, taken from a patient treated with natalizumab. This rearrangement joins TRBV11-2 to TRBJ2-4, with D unresolved. This receptor was taken from a human donor with multiple sclerosis. The CDR3 region has the DNA TGTGCCAGCAGCGTGGGCACCCTAGCCAAAAACATTCAGTACTTC. This sequence encodes CASSVGTLAKNIQYF.